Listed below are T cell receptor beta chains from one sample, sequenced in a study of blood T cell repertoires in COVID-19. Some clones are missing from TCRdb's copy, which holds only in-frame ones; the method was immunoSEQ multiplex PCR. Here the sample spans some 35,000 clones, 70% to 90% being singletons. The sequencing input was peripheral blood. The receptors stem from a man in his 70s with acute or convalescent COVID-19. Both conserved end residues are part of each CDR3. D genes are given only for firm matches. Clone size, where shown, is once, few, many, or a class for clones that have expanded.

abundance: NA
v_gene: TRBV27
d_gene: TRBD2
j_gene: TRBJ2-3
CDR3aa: CASSPLVAGGPDTQYF
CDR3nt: TGTGCCAGCAGTCCCCTCGTAGCGGGAGGACCAGATACGCAGTATTTT

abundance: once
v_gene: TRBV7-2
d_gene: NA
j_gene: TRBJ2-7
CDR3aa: CASSLGTGFDEQYF
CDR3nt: TGTGCCAGCAGCTTGGGAACAGGGTTCGACGAGCAGTACTTC

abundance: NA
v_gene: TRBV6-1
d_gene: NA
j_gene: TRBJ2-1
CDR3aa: CASSEGELARRFF
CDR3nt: TGTGCCAGCAGTGAAGGAGAGCTAGCGAGGCGGTTCTTC

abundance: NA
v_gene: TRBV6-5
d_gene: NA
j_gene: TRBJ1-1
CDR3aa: CASRGGGNTEAFF
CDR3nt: TGTGCCAGCAGGGGGGGAGGGAACACTGAAGCTTTCTTT

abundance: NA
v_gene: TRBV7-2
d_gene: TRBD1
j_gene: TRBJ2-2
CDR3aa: CASSSLQGPGELFF
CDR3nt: TGTGCCAGCAGCTCATTACAGGGGCCCGGGGAGCTGTTTTTT

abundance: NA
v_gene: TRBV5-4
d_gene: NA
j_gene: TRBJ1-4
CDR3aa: CASSKNRVGRNEKLFF
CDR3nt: TGTGCCAGCAGCAAAAACAGGGTCGGTAGGAATGAAAAACTGTTTTTT

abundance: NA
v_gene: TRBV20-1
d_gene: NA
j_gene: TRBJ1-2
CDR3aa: CSARRDYGYTF
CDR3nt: TGCAGTGCGCGCAGGGACTATGGCTACACCTTC

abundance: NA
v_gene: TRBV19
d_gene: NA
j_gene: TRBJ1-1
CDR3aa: CASDDGLGENTEAFF
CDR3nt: TGTGCCAGCGACGATGGGTTGGGAGAGAACACTGAAGCTTTCTTT

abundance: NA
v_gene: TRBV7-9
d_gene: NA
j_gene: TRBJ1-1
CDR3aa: CASSPTGINWAFF
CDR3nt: TGTGCCAGCAGCCCAACGGGTATTAACTGGGCTTTCTTT

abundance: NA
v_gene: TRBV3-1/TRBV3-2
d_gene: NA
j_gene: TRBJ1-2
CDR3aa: CASSLHPAGDNDYGYTF
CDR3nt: TGTGCCAGCAGCCTCCACCCCGCGGGGGATAACGACTATGGCTACACCTTC

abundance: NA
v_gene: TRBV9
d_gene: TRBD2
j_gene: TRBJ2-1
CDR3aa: CASSVGASGENEQFF
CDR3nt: TGTGCCAGCAGCGTAGGGGCTAGCGGGGAGAATGAGCAGTTCTTC

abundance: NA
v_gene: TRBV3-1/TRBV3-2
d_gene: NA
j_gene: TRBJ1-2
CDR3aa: CASSPDTNYGYTF
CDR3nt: TGTGCCAGCAGCCCGGACACAAACTATGGCTACACCTTC

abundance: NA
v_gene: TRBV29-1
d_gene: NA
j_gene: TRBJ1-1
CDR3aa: CSVLGRVTEAFF
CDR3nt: TGCAGCGTCCTAGGCAGGGTCACTGAAGCTTTCTTT

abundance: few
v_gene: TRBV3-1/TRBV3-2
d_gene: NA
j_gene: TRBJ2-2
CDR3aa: CASSQDQDANTGELFF
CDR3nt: TGTGCCAGCAGCCAAGATCAGGATGCGAACACCGGGGAGCTGTTTTTT